This T cell receptor (beta chain) was obtained from a study of beta chain features in type 1 diabetes. Study-level points and caveats: Fewer junction insertions and more nucleotide deletions appeared in type 1 diabetes patients. Across all four CD4+ subsets, people with type 1 diabetes showed modestly shorter TCRB CDR3s. The naive, central memory and Treg TCRB repertoires looked more alike in patients than they did in healthy donors.

The CDR3 totals 14 residues. Germline CDR1 and CDR2: LNHDA and SQIVND (reference sequence). The V end lost 2 bases, the J end lost 5 bases, and 10 bases lay between the germline ends. As regards this clone: Its antigen is undetermined.

Sorted populations all had greater than 95% purity. Investigators reverse transcribed all isolated RNA, so they sequenced expressed TCRB transcripts. Produced via immunoSEQ multiplex PCR; TCRdb's table is partial and in-frame only. Of some 350,000 clones listed, roughly 13% are singletons. J is TRBJ1-5 and V is TRBV19; D is perhaps TRBD1 (5 bases). This TCR was sampled from a woman aged 18-29 years with type 1 diabetes. The sequenced sample was naive CD4+ T cells from blood. CDR3 in amino acids: CASSITGGDQPQHF. CDR3 nucleotides: TGTGCCAGTAGTATAACAGGCGGTGATCAGCCCCAGCATTTT.